The 5 T cell receptor beta chains presented below share a single source sample, sequenced in a study of blood T cells in healthy people across ages. With a J-beta primer mix and a sample-barcoded 5' primer, a second PCR ran roughly 6 to 11 cycles. TCRdb re-analysed the 5' RACE reads in MiXCR, keeping a single row per CDR3 protein. The sample records a few hundred thousand distinct CDR3 sequences, roughly a quarter being singletons. These same data were also listed under a study on T cells of mothers and their children.

The sequenced sample consisted of blood. These receptor sequences come from a boy between 2 and 15 years old in good health.

CDR3 region: CASTLVTSGRPRGGELFF. As DNA, the CDR3 is TGTGCCAGCACCCTAGTGACTAGCGGGAGGCCCCGAGGCGGGGAGCTGTTTTTT. The chain carries TRBV2 and TRBJ2-2, with 13 nucleotides matching TRBD2. CDR3 length: 18 residues. The V gene's germline CDR1 is SNHLY and CDR2 FYNNEI. V lost 7 bases to trimming and J lost 7 bases; unmatched junction nucleotides: 15. The variable domain in full, with the rest retrieved from reference TRBV2 and TRBJ2-2, is EPEVTQTPSHQVTQMGQEVILRCVPISNHLYFYWYRQILGQKVEFLVSFYNNEISEKSEIFDDQFSVERPDGSNFTLKIRSTKLEDSAMYFCASTLVTSGRPRGGELFFGEGSRLTVL.

This clonotype was found once. This chain uses TRBV12-3 or TRBV12-4 with TRBJ2-2; no clear D. Trimming cost V 7 bases and J 1 base, with 16 bases left between them. The CDR3 is made up of 16 amino acids. The DNA for the CDR3 is TGTGCCAGCAAGCCTGGGGATACCGGGAACACCGGGGAGCTGTTTTTT. It yields the protein CASKPGDTGNTGELFF.

The sample holds a few counts of this clonotype. The chain has TRBV27 and TRBJ1-5, with unresolved D. The CDR3 sequence is 14 residues long. Germline loops: CDR1 MNHEY, CDR2 SMNVEV (reference sequence). The CDR3 protein is CPRPSLEIYQPQHF. DNA for the CDR3: TGTCCTAGACCTAGCCTGGAAATCTATCAGCCCCAGCATTTT.

This clonotype came up a few times. The chain employs TRBV20-1 and TRBJ1-4; 7 bases fit TRBD1. V lost 5 bases and J lost 6; bases outside the gene matches: 6. CDR1 is DFQATT, CDR2 SNEGSKA, per germline (reference sequence). The CDR3 is 13 amino acids. The CDR3 DNA follows: TGCAGTGCTGACAGGGCTAATGATGAAAAACTGTTTTTT. As protein: CSADRANDEKLFF.

This clonotype was counted a few times. V and J are TRBV20-1 and TRBJ2-1; 8 positions agree with TRBD1. Germline-derived CDR1 and CDR2 are DFQATT and SNEGSKA (reference sequence). This CDR3 is built from 15 residues. Losses at the gene ends were 6 bases for V and 4 bases for J; bases not matched to a gene: 11. As DNA, the CDR3 is TGCAGTGCCAGGGCAGGGGGCTGGCTGTACAATGAGCAGTTCTTC. Residues: CSARAGGWLYNEQFF.